The next 23 T cell receptor beta chains were all read from a single sample in a study of OX40 agonist ivuxolimab in advanced cancers. Here immunoSEQ multiplex PCR was the method, and the copy in TCRdb shows in-frame clones only, minus some. The sample consists of about 60,000 clones, approximately 86% of them appearing once. The source material was CD4+ or CD8+ T cells sorted from blood, sampled in a trial of the OX40 agonist ivuxolimab. These receptors originate from an adult with an advanced solid tumor such as melanoma, head and neck, liver or kidney cancer.

The chain uses TRBV5-5 and TRBJ1-4; D is perhaps TRBD1 (5 bases). The ends were cut back, 0 bases at V and 2 bases at J, with 8 bases in the middle. The CDR3 is 15 residues long. Per the germline V gene, CDR1 is SGHKS and CDR2 is YYEKEE (reference sequence). The CDR3 bases are TGTGCCAGCAGCTTGGCGGGGCGGACTAATGAAAAACTGTTTTTT. Protein: CASSLAGRTNEKLFF.

The chain couples TRBV28 to TRBJ2-7; D may be TRBD2 (6 bases). This CDR3 has 12 amino acids. V was pared by 8 bases and J by 1 base, with 9 bases between. Germline V CDR1 and CDR2: MDHEN, SYDVKM. The CDR3 nucleotides read TGTGCCAGCGGAGGGCAGTCCTACGAGCAGTACTTC. Translating it yields CASGGQSYEQYF.

This clone was observed once. The J gene is TRBJ2-5, the V gene TRBV7-9; D may be TRBD1 or TRBD2 (5 bases each). Trimming shortened V by 3 bases and J by 5 bases, and 13 bases separated the two germline ends. Germline values: CDR1 SEHNR, CDR2 FQNEAQ (reference sequence). The CDR3 contains 14 residues. The CDR3 reads CASSFGALGETQYF. In DNA, the CDR3 is TGTGCCAGCAGCTTCGGGGCTCTAGGTGAGACCCAGTACTTC.

This chain links TRBV18 with TRBJ2-3; D is ambiguous. Germline V gives CDR1 KGHSH, CDR2 LQKENI. The V end was cut by 0 bases, the J end by 0 bases, with 7 bases between. There are 15 residues in the CDR3. The CDR3 DNA sequence: TGTGCCAGCTCACCACCCGTCCCTAGCACAGATACGCAGTATTTT. Its protein is CASSPPVPSTDTQYF.

The chain has TRBV4-1 and TRBJ2-1; TRBD1 agrees at 10 bases. There are 16 residues in the CDR3. V dropped 0 bases and J dropped 2; count of bases not matched to a gene: 1. Germline CDR1 reads MGHRA; CDR2 reads YSYEKL. CDR3 nucleotides: TGCGCCAGCAGCCAAGAAGGGACAGGGGCCTACAATGAGCAGTTCTTC. It specifies CASSQEGTGAYNEQFF.

The chain couples TRBV5-1 to TRBJ2-5, with 7 bases lining up with TRBD1. V dropped 3 bases and J dropped 4; count of bases not matched to a gene: 6. CDR1 is SGHRS, CDR2 YFSETQ, per germline. CDR3 length equals 14 residues. CDR3 coding DNA: TGCGCCAGCAGCTATCGAGGGGGCTCAGAGACCCAGTACTTC. Translating it yields CASSYRGGSETQYF.

This clone was found a few times. This chain connects TRBV25-1 to TRBJ1-4; no reliable D call. Trimming stripped 4 bases from V and 6 bases from J, with 9 bases between. From germline, CDR1 is MGHDK and CDR2 SYGVNS. The length of the CDR3 is 13 residues. CDR3 in DNA: TGTGCCAGCAGTGGGGCAGGACATGAAAAACTGTTTTTT. Protein: CASSGAGHEKLFF.

V gene TRBV28 combines with J gene TRBJ1-5; D gene ambiguous. Trimming removed 5 bases from V and 0 bases from J, with 11 bases in between. The germline gives CDR1 MDHEN, CDR2 SYDVKM. This CDR3 is 15 amino acids long. In DNA form, the CDR3 reads TGTGCCAGCAGTCCCTTGGGGATTAGCAATCAGCCCCAGCATTTT. This gives the protein CASSPLGISNQPQHF.

The rearrangement uses TRBV6-6 and TRBJ1-4; no clear D. The ends were cut back, 6 bases at V and 5 bases at J, with 10 bases in the middle. CDR3 length equals 13 residues. Germline V gene data show CDR1 as MNHNY and CDR2 as SVGAGI (reference sequence). The CDR3 protein is CASRPIVNEKLFF. The DNA of the CDR3 is TGTGCCAGCAGGCCGATAGTAAATGAAAAACTGTTTTTT.

This clone was detected a few times. The V call is TRBV18, the J call TRBJ1-2, with D uncertain. Germline CDR1 KGHSH, CDR2 LQKENI. The CDR3 is 13 amino acids. Between the trimmed V and J ends, which lost 1 base and 2 bases, there was a span of 5 bases. Written as DNA, the CDR3 is TGTGCCAGCTCACCACAGGAGAACTATGGCTACACCTTC. This gives the protein CASSPQENYGYTF.

The chain is built from TRBV4-3 and TRBJ2-5; D remains ambiguous. In germline, CDR1 is LGHNA, CDR2 YSLEER. With 0 bases removed from V and 2 bases from J, the gap between germline ends came to 7 bases. CDR3 length: 14 residues. The CDR3 coding sequence is TGCGCCAGCAGCCAAGATATACAACAAGAGACCCAGTACTTC. Its translation: CASSQDIQQETQYF.

V usage is TRBV30 and J usage is TRBJ2-3; D gene uncertain. V was trimmed by 0 bases and J by 9 bases, leaving 13 bases between them. Germline V gives CDR1 GTSNPN, CDR2 SVGIG (reference sequence). This CDR3 has 13 amino acids. Here the CDR3 reads CAWSVRVVETQYF. CDR3 coding DNA: TGTGCCTGGAGTGTACGAGTCGTGGAAACGCAGTATTTT.

There are a few counts of this clone. The CDR3 sequence is CASSQVGQGAWETQYF. The CDR3 DNA reads TGTGCCAGCAGCCAAGTTGGACAGGGGGCTTGGGAGACCCAGTACTTC. V and J are TRBV14 and TRBJ2-5; 11 bases match TRBD1. CDR3 length equals 16 residues. Looked up from germline, CDR1 is SGHDN and CDR2 is FVKESK. Losses at the gene ends were 1 base for V and 5 bases for J; bases not matched to a gene: 6.

The table lists this clone with a few counts. The V gene is TRBV9, the J gene TRBJ1-4, with TRBD1 identical over 8 bases. Losses at the gene ends were 4 bases for V and 8 bases for J; bases not matched to a gene: 10. This CDR3 comprises 15 residues. CDR1 and CDR2 from the germline V gene are SGDLS and YYNGEE. Here the CDR3 reads CASSPYGQGDEKLFF. Written as DNA, the CDR3 is TGTGCCAGCAGCCCGTACGGACAGGGAGACGAAAAACTGTTTTTT.

This chain uses TRBV6-1 with TRBJ2-5; 8 nucleotides align to TRBD1. CDR1 is MNHNS and CDR2 is SASEGT in the germline V gene. V gave up 0 bases and J gave up 5 bases; unmatched junction bases: 5. The CDR3 is 15 amino acids. The DNA for the CDR3 is TGTGCCAGCAGTGAAGCTGGGACAGGTCGGGAGACCCAGTACTTC. Protein: CASSEAGTGRETQYF.

This clone has just a few counts. V usage is TRBV5-4 and J usage is TRBJ2-1, with 7 bases lining up with TRBD2. J was trimmed by 7 bases and V by 5 bases; bases with no gene match: 9. Germline loops: CDR1 SGHNT, CDR2 YYREEE (reference sequence). The CDR3 runs to 14 residues. Here the CDR3 reads CASRPLTSRNEQFF. CDR3 nucleotide sequence: TGTGCCAGCAGGCCCTTGACTAGCCGGAATGAGCAGTTCTTC.

This clone was observed a single time. V gene TRBV7-2 combines with J gene TRBJ1-6; no definite D call. The CDR3 has 14 amino acids. CDR1 is SGHTA, CDR2 FQGNSA, per germline. V dropped 6 bases and J dropped 9 bases, with 15 bases sitting between them. CDR3 nucleotides: TGTGCCAGCAGTACTTCCTATAGGGTTTCACCCCTCCACTTT. It yields the protein CASSTSYRVSPLHF. Full variable domain (missing parts from reference TRBV7-2 and TRBJ1-6): GAGVSQSPSNKVTEKGKDVELRCDPISGHTALYWYRQSLGQGLEFLIYFQGNSAPDKSGLPSDRFSAERTGGSVSTLTIQRTQQEDSAVYLCASSTSYRVSPLHFGNGTRLTVT.

The chain has TRBV13 and TRBJ1-2, with D tentatively TRBD1 (5 bases). Germline assignment: CDR1 PRHDT and CDR2 FYEKMQ (reference sequence). V lost 5 bases to trimming and J lost 5 bases, with 18 bases between them. The CDR3 consists of 15 residues. The CDR3, as DNA: TGTGCCAGCAGCCCTACGGGGGGGGGTAGGTATGGCTACACCTTC. Translating gives CASSPTGGGRYGYTF.

This clone was seen only a few times. The chain is built from TRBV7-9 and TRBJ1-6, with D unclear. Looked up from germline, CDR1 is SEHNR and CDR2 is FQNEAQ (reference sequence). Deletions cut 8 bases from V and 2 bases from J, with 13 bases between. This CDR3 contains 15 residues. The CDR3 reads CASGMESPYNSPLHF. The CDR3 coding sequence is TGTGCCAGCGGGATGGAGTCGCCCTATAATTCACCCCTCCACTTT.

This rearrangement joins TRBV28 to TRBJ1-5; D not certain. Trimming left V 4 bases short and J 3 bases short, with 22 bases between. Germline V gene data show CDR1 as MDHEN and CDR2 as SYDVKM. The CDR3 spans 18 residues. DNA of the CDR3: TGTGCCAGCAGTTCTTTTAATATCCGGGAGGGCTCCAATCAGCCCCAGCATTTT. It translates to CASSSFNIREGSNQPQHF.

The genes are TRBV28 and TRBJ2-7, with D possibly being TRBD1 or TRBD2 (5 bases each). Per germline, CDR1 MDHEN and CDR2 SYDVKM. V was clipped by 10 bases and J by 0 bases, with 13 bases between them. The CDR3 length is 13 residues. DNA for the CDR3: TGTGCCACCAGGGAGCAGAGCTCCTACGAGCAGTACTTC. Its protein product is CATREQSSYEQYF.

This clone was observed a handful of times. The chain employs TRBV7-2 and TRBJ2-7; D gene uncertain. Looked up from germline, CDR1 is SGHTA and CDR2 is FQGNSA. The CDR3 totals 15 residues. V lost 5 bases, J lost 2 bases, and 16 bases lay in between. The CDR3: CASSDSGRPTYEQYF. In DNA form, the CDR3 reads TGTGCCAGCAGCGATAGTGGCAGGCCCACCTACGAGCAGTACTTC.

This chain connects TRBV5-1 to TRBJ1-3; D ambiguous. Deletions cut 4 bases from V and 0 bases from J, with 8 bases between. CDR3 size: 14 residues. Germline V gene lookup returns CDR1 SGHRS and CDR2 YFSETQ. CDR3 sequence: CASSPGGSGNTIYF. CDR3 sequence (DNA): TGCGCCAGCAGCCCGGGTGGCTCTGGAAACACCATATATTTT.